The clone carrying this T cell receptor (beta chain) has more than one count but fewer than ten. No antigen is known for it. Germline V gene lookup returns CDR1 DFQATT and CDR2 SNEGSKA (reference sequence). V shed 3 bases, J shed 3 bases, and the junction held 2 bases outside the gene matches. The CDR3 loop spans 13 amino acids. Memory CD4+ T cells were sorted as CD4+CD45RO+CD25- cells. Full-length variable regions came from constant-region reverse primers plus semi-nested Nested Universal Primer A PCR. One entry per CDR3 protein, called by TCRdb with MiXCR from the 5' RACE reads. This table holds about 32,000 distinct CDR3 sequences, approximately 24% found once. Overall study results and limits: Larger-cohort validation covered only one TCR beta V-J rearrangement.

The receptor comes from a female donor with breast cancer. The material sequenced was memory CD4+ T cells sorted from blood. Subset defined: memory CD4+ T cells, CD4+CD45RO+CD25-. This chain uses TRBV20-1 with TRBJ2-4; TRBD1 aligns across 7 bases. CDR3: CSASRDSKNIQYF. The DNA of the CDR3 is TGCAGTGCTAGCCGGGACAGCAAAAACATTCAGTACTTC.